This T cell receptor (beta chain) was recorded in a study of blood T cell repertoires in COVID-19. Overall study context: Researchers got acute and convalescent COVID-19 samples from the United States, Italy and Spain. From T cells, B-cell-depleted T cells, or PBMCs came the material, which was cDNA or gDNA.

Assignments of participants to cohorts depended upon their own reported clinical history. Recovered participants had two consecutive negative NP/OP PCR tests, healthcare professional clearance, or symptom resolution. Libraries were prepared by immunoSEQ multiplex PCR; TCRdb keeps only in-frame clonotypes and omits some of them. The table has about 250,000 clones, approximately 85% seen once. CDR1 is SGHTA and CDR2 is FQGNSA in the germline V gene. J gave up 5 bases and V 3 bases, and 10 bases lay outside the gene matches. The CDR3 totals 16 residues. The specimen was PBMCs or T cells enriched from blood (not recorded which). The origin of this receptor is a woman aged 25 to 39 who had recovered from COVID-19. The chain couples TRBV7-2 to TRBJ2-3; 8 nucleotides align to TRBD2. CDR3 sequence: CASSFRGSGARDTQYF. CDR3 sequence (DNA): TGTGCCAGCAGCTTTCGGGGTAGCGGGGCGAGAGATACGCAGTATTTT.